This passage covers 9 T cell receptor beta chains from one sample sequenced in a study of blood T cell repertoires in COVID-19. TCRdb keeps only in-frame clones here, not all; method: immunoSEQ multiplex PCR. Seen here are more than 140,000 clones, 75% to 85% observed once, and the top ten hold roughly 7.9%. Sequences were obtained from peripheral blood. Receptors were obtained from a woman between 45 and 65 years old in a cohort sampled during active or convalescent COVID-19.

The rearrangement uses TRBV27 and TRBJ2-3; the D gene is possibly TRBD2 (5 bases). There are 15 residues in the CDR3. The germline V gene has CDR1 MNHEY and CDR2 SMNVEV (reference sequence). The V gene lost 0 bases and the J gene lost 8 bases, with 15 bases spanning the gap. CDR3 in DNA: TGTGCCAGCAGTTTATCGCTGGGTGGGAGCGGTACGCAGTATTTT. This translates into CASSLSLGGSGTQYF.

The chain recombines TRBV12-3 or TRBV12-4 with TRBJ2-2, with no clear D. Trimming took off 10 bases at V and 3 bases at J, with 12 bases between the two ends. This CDR3 has 13 residues. CDR3 region: CATLIRYTGELFF. CDR3 bases: TGTGCCACCCTTATCCGGTACACCGGGGAGCTGTTTTTT.

This clone was observed a handful of times. The CDR3 region is CASSPRDSDGYTF. In DNA form, the CDR3 reads TGTGCCAGCAGTCCCCGGGACAGCGATGGCTACACCTTC. J is TRBJ1-2 and V is TRBV12-3 or TRBV12-4, with 7 positions matching TRBD1. The CDR3 has 13 residues. With 5 bases clipped from V and 6 bases from J, the junction kept 6 bases outside the gene matches.

The genes are TRBV6-1 and TRBJ2-1; D ambiguous. This CDR3 contains 14 residues. Trimming took 2 bases from V and 0 from J, leaving 5 bases between them. CDR1 is MNHNS and CDR2 is SASEGT in the germline V gene. The CDR3 region is CASSESNSYNEQFF. In DNA form, the CDR3 reads TGTGCCAGCAGTGAAAGCAACTCCTACAATGAGCAGTTCTTC.

The chain combines TRBV5-1 with TRBJ2-7; D may be TRBD1 (5 bases). The CDR3 sequence is 13 residues long. V lost 0 bases to trimming and J lost 7 bases, with 11 bases between them. Germline V gene lookup returns CDR1 SGHRS and CDR2 YFSETQ. Here the CDR3 reads CASSLAMTEEQYF. In nucleotides, the CDR3 is TGCGCCAGCAGCTTGGCCATGACAGAAGAGCAGTACTTC.

The V and J genes are TRBV4-1 and TRBJ1-2, with D possibly TRBD1 on 6 matching bases. The germline V and J ends were trimmed by 0 bases and 8 bases, with 16 bases remaining between them. The CDR3 runs 15 residues. CDR1 and CDR2 (germline): MGHRA, YSYEKL. The CDR3 nucleotides read TGCGCCAGCAGCCAAGATCAAGACCCGAGGGGGGGCTACACCTTC. Its translation: CASSQDQDPRGGYTF.

V is TRBV15 and J is TRBJ2-7, with 9 bases identical to TRBD1. V was clipped by 6 bases and J by 5 bases; unmatched bases: 17. The CDR3 loop spans 17 amino acids. Germline values: CDR1 LNHNV, CDR2 YYDKDF (reference sequence). The CDR3 nucleotides are TGTGCCACCAGACAAAGAGGGGAGGCCGGGACAGGGCACGAGCAGTACTTC. It yields the protein CATRQRGEAGTGHEQYF.

This clone was seen a few times. The chain recombines TRBV5-1 with TRBJ1-1; D is undetermined. The CDR3 contains 13 residues. Trimming stripped 7 bases from V and 3 bases from J, with 13 bases between. CDR1 is SGHRS, CDR2 YFSETQ, per germline. The DNA for the CDR3 is TGCGCCAGCCCGCACGAGGAAGACACTGAAGCTTTCTTT. This sequence encodes CASPHEEDTEAFF.

The CDR3 is CASSQANSGGAYEQYF. The CDR3 nucleotides read TGCGCCAGCAGCCAGGCAAATAGCGGGGGAGCCTACGAGCAGTACTTC. V usage is TRBV4-3 and J usage is TRBJ2-7; TRBD2 matches 9 bases. The V gene's germline CDR1 is LGHNA and CDR2 YSLEER. Trimming cost V 3 bases and J 2 bases; bases outside gene matches: 8. CDR3 length: 16 amino acids.